These 14 T cell receptor beta chains originate from one sample sequenced in a study of T cells in Graves' hyperthyroidism and ophthalmopathy. Regions amplified from RNA transcripts were the TCR beta CDR3 regions. With the HTBI primer set, the TCR CDR3 went through a first round of RT-PCR. Each CDR3 protein is one row after TCRdb ran MiXCR on the multiplex PCR reads. The sample has some 250,000 distinct CDR3 sequences; just over 14% are singletons. Sequences were obtained from blood. Source of these receptors: a middle-aged woman with Graves' hyperthyroidism that later progressed to Graves' ophthalmopathy.

This clonotype was seen many times. This chain links TRBV6-1 with TRBJ2-1; 13 bases match TRBD2. Germline V gives CDR1 MNHNS, CDR2 SASEGT. Germline trimming cut 10 bases from V and 11 bases from J; bases unmatched to any gene: 14. This CDR3 spans 15 amino acids. CDR3 sequence: CAILRQTSGRLKQFF. CDR3 nucleotides: TGTGCCATCCTCCGCCAGACTAGCGGGAGGCTAAAGCAGTTCTTC.

CDR3: CASSPPWGELFF. The CDR3 nucleotides are TGTGCCAGCTCCCCCCCGTGGGGGGAGCTGTTTTTT. The chain has TRBV9 and TRBJ2-2, with no clear D. Germline loops: CDR1 SGDLS, CDR2 YYNGEE. The CDR3 totals 12 residues. Trimming removed 7 bases from V and 8 bases from J, with 12 bases in between.

The V call is TRBV7-9, the J call TRBJ1-2, with D possibly matching TRBD1 (6 bases). CDR3 size: 14 residues. V dropped 2 bases and J dropped 6 bases, with 13 bases sitting between them. Germline V gene sequence: CDR1 SEHNR, CDR2 FQNEAQ (reference sequence). This CDR3 reads CASSLSQGVHGYTF. The CDR3 coding sequence is TGTGCCAGCAGCTTATCACAGGGAGTTCATGGCTACACCTTC. The full variable domain, with the rest looked up from reference TRBV7-9 and TRBJ1-2, is DTGVSQNPRHKITKRGQNVTFRCDPISEHNRLYWYRQTLGQGPEFLTYFQNEAQLEKSRLLSDRFSAERPKGSFSTLEIQRTEQGDSAMYLCASSLSQGVHGYTFGSGTRLTVV.

At least ten counts were recorded for this clonotype. The chain uses TRBV7-9 and TRBJ1-5; the D gene is possibly TRBD1 (5 bases). Germline V CDR1 and CDR2: SEHNR, FQNEAQ (reference sequence). Deletions cut 0 bases from V and 4 bases from J, with 7 bases between. This CDR3 is built from 14 residues. DNA for the CDR3: TGTGCCAGCAGCTTAGCGGGACCGAATCAGCCCCAGCATTTT. Encoded protein: CASSLAGPNQPQHF.

This clonotype has just one count. This chain joins TRBV7-9 and TRBJ2-2; 7 bases are shared with TRBD1. Germline CDR1 SEHNR, CDR2 FQNEAQ (reference sequence). The junction had 16 bases not matched to a gene; V was cut back by 3 bases and J by 0 bases. CDR3 length: 20 amino acids. CDR3 nucleotides: TGTGCCAGCAGCTTCGTAAGTAACCGGGACAGCAACTCGAACACCGGGGAGCTGTTTTTT. Its protein product is CASSFVSNRDSNSNTGELFF.

This chain links TRBV12-3 or TRBV12-4 with TRBJ2-5, with TRBD2 matching 7 bases. The J segment lost 4 bases and the V segment lost 8 bases, leaving 22 bases of the junction unmatched. The CDR3 is 18 amino acids. CDR3 DNA sequence: TGTGCCAGCTCCTCCCATAAGTGGGCGGGAGAGAGGGGAGAGACCCAGTACTTC. This encodes CASSSHKWAGERGETQYF.

This clonotype has ten or more counts. Since a much larger clone is just one base distant, this may be a read error. V is TRBV11-2 and J is TRBJ2-1, with 10 bases fitting TRBD1. The length of the CDR3 is 14 residues. Germline CDR1 is SGHAT and CDR2 is FQNNGV. CDR3 residues: CTSSPSTGGYEQFF. CDR3 bases: TGTACCAGCAGCCCTTCGACAGGGGGCTATGAGCAGTTCTTC. The whole variable domain, remainder taken from reference TRBV11-2 and TRBJ2-1, is EAGVAQSPRYKIIEKRQSVAFWCNPISGHATLYWYQQILGQGPKLLIQFQNNGVVDDSQLPKDRFSAERLKGVDSTLKIQPAKLEDSAVYLCTSSPSTGGYEQFFGPGTRLTVL.

There are many counts of this clonotype. This rearrangement joins TRBV4-1 to TRBJ2-1; 9 bases fit TRBD2. The CDR3 covers 15 residues. V lost 0 bases, J lost 4 bases, and 1 base stayed unmatched. Germline V gene data show CDR1 as MGHRA and CDR2 as YSYEKL. In DNA form, the CDR3 reads TGCGCCAGCAGCCAAGAGAGCGGGAGGTACAATGAGCAGTTCTTC. Residues: CASSQESGRYNEQFF.

This clonotype was picked up many times. The chain links TRBV7-3 to TRBJ1-4; 8 nucleotides agree with TRBD1. V gave up 3 bases and J gave up 4 bases; unmatched junction bases: 4. This CDR3 spans 15 amino acids. The germline gives CDR1 SGHTA, CDR2 FQGTGA. The CDR3 DNA is TGTGCCAGCAGCTTTACAGGGGGTCTTAATGAAAAACTGTTTTTT. It translates to CASSFTGGLNEKLFF.

This clonotype was recorded at least ten times. The chain joins TRBV12-3 or TRBV12-4 to TRBJ2-1; possible D gene TRBD2, 6 bases. Trimming removed 6 bases from V and 3 bases from J, with 9 bases in between. This CDR3 contains 13 residues. The CDR3 DNA reads as TGTGCCAGCAGCTCGGGGGTCTACAATGAGCAGTTCTTC. This codes for CASSSGVYNEQFF.

In its sample, this clonotype was seen many times. The chain carries TRBV18 and TRBJ1-1, with 7 bases aligning to TRBD1. The CDR3 extends over 12 amino acids. Per the germline V gene, CDR1 is KGHSH and CDR2 is LQKENI. V lost 6 bases to trimming and J lost 8 bases; unmatched junction nucleotides: 6. The CDR3 nucleotides read TGTGCCAGCTCCCTAAACAGGGGCGAAGCTTTCTTT. This sequence encodes CASSLNRGEAFF.

The table lists this clonotype with many counts. The CDR3 DNA is TGTGCCAGCAAACCCCGAGGCTCACGGGGCACTGAAGCTTTCTTT. The encoded protein is CASKPRGSRGTEAFF. V is TRBV6-1 and J is TRBJ1-1; D uncertain. V lost 7 bases and J lost 4, with 19 bases in between. The CDR3 runs 15 residues. The germline V gene has CDR1 MNHNS and CDR2 SASEGT.

Ten or more counts support this clonotype. The chain has TRBV12-3 or TRBV12-4 and TRBJ1-3; no firm D call. This CDR3 contains 19 residues. The V gene lost 7 bases and the J gene lost 0 bases, with 25 bases spanning the gap. CDR3 sequence: CASTPGGESSRYSGNTIYF. CDR3 DNA: TGTGCCAGCACTCCAGGTGGCGAAAGCTCCCGTTACTCTGGAAACACCATATATTTT.

This clonotype was recorded many times. V usage is TRBV6-1 and J usage is TRBJ2-3; D unclear. The germline V and J ends were trimmed by 5 bases and 2 bases, with 5 bases remaining between them. Germline V gives CDR1 MNHNS, CDR2 SASEGT. The CDR3 covers 12 residues. In DNA form, the CDR3 reads TGTGCCAGCAGTTCCAACACAGATACGCAGTATTTT. Protein sequence: CASSSNTDTQYF.